This T cell receptor (beta chain) originates from a study of blood T cell repertoires in COVID-19. In the authors' methods: Using reference gene primer amplification, nucleated cell counts were estimated. The protocol was immunoSEQ multiplex PCR, while the TCRdb copy is restricted to in-frame clones and leaves out a portion. That table is the source of V, J and clone size, and D and trimming were worked out from the DNA. The data show roughly 140,000 clones, approximately 91% seen once. Germline loops: CDR1 LNHDA, CDR2 SQIVND (reference sequence). CDR3 length equals 15 residues. Trimming stripped 6 bases from V and 3 bases from J, with 17 bases between.

Source material: peripheral blood. This chain connects TRBV19 to TRBJ1-2; possibly TRBD1 for D (5 bases). The receptor's source is a woman in her 70s with acute or convalescent COVID-19. CDR3 amino acids: CASRTVKKQDYGYTF. CDR3 DNA sequence: TGTGCCAGTAGGACAGTCAAAAAACAGGACTATGGCTACACCTTC.